This TCR beta chain is drawn from a study of shared clonotypes between healthy human individuals. Whole-study context: Plates per donor: three CD4 naive, three CD4 memory, two CD8 naive, one CD8 memory.

Researchers ran the assay at a deep level. Using immunoSEQ multiplex PCR, the repertoire was profiled, and TCRdb retains in-frame clones only, with some absent. The sample shows 2,100,000 or so clones, approximately 96% of them seen only once. Study-wide findings and caveats: Enrolling few donors narrowed the genetic and exposure-history diversity that was represented. Tissues were not sampled, only blood, and their repertoires likely differ.

This CDR3 contains 13 residues. Germline V gene data show CDR1 as MDHEN and CDR2 as SYDVKM. V was trimmed by 8 bases and J by 4 bases, leaving 11 bases between them. Worth noting for this clone: Its matching antigen is unknown.

The chain links TRBV28 to TRBJ2-2, with a weak D call TRBD1 (6 bases). The sequenced sample consisted of naive CD4+ T cells sorted from blood. The subset here: CD45RA+ positively selected. The sequence was collected from a man between 18 and 35 years old in good health. CDR3 amino acids: CASYPGVTGELFF. CDR3 coding DNA: TGTGCCAGCTACCCAGGGGTCACCGGGGAGCTGTTTTTT.